The sequence of this T cell receptor (beta chain) was determined in a study of Ad26.COV2.S vaccination and SARS-CoV-2 variants (dated by TCRdb to the early 2020s). Concerning the study at large: Vaccine-arm donors came from COV1001, a multicentre, randomized, double-blind, placebo-controlled phase I-IIa trial of Ad26.COV2.S in healthy adults. Ad26.COV2.S was given intramuscularly at 5x10^10 or 1x10^11 viral particles, as a single shot or as two shots 56 days apart. TCRbeta repertoire sequencing served as the tool for gauging how specific and how broad the SARS-CoV-2-reactive T cell receptors were following Ad26.COV2.S vaccination. A total of 32 samples were included in the TCR-sequenced set, comprising about 20 Ad26.COV2.S vaccine recipients, 5 placebo recipients and 8 SARS-CoV-2 convalescent individuals. Trial participants were randomized into five groups of five: low-dose or high-dose Ad26.COV2.S given once or twice, or placebo on both occasions. Investigators remained blinded to trial group allocation during experiments and outcome assessment.

As for this clone: Its binding antigen is unknown. It has no much larger one-base neighbor in the sample; base qualities were not kept.

CDR1 and CDR2 are drawn from the germline V gene: SGHTA, FQGNSA. From its cysteine to its phenylalanine, the CDR3 spans 14 amino acids. Only the CDR3 DNA is retained, 42 bases long and in frame from the first base. V loses 5 bases, J loses 7 bases, and the germline ends lie 14 bases apart. Results the study describes overall, beyond this receptor: Non-spike TCR breadth was comparable between vaccine and placebo recipients, consistent with the vaccine containing only spike. The study lacked the statistical power to compare responses across vaccine doses or regimens. It was noted by the authors that total T cell responses may have been underestimated by the TCR breadth and depth analyses. After vaccination, spike-specific CD8+ and CD4+ T cell responses were reported to show substantial breadth. Ad26.COV2.S recipients had higher spike-specific TCR breadth than placebo recipients (P = 0.0014).

The immunoSEQ Assay was used to sequence TCRbeta CDR3 regions. After extraction, genomic DNA underwent amplification by bias-controlled multiplex PCR, followed by high-throughput sequencing. As for the original processing: Collapsing and filtering of sequences were performed to quantify the absolute abundance of each unique TCRbeta CDR3 region. T cell fraction was estimated by normalizing TCRbeta template counts to usable DNA, which was measured by amplifying reference genes present in all nucleated cells. Repertoire TCRs were annotated as SARS-CoV-2-specific when V gene, CDR3 amino acid sequence and J gene were exactly matched to a known reactive TCR set. MIRA supplied the reference SARS-CoV-2 TCR set, which was filtered for enrichment in COVID-19-positive ImmuneCODE repertoires so that public or cross-reactive TCRs were removed. Using the MIRA antigens, annotated TCRs were further analysed by specific ORF or by position within an ORF. Breadth was defined as annotated unique rearrangements over total unique productive rearrangements; depth was the summed frequency of those rearrangements. TCR breadth was compared between groups using two-sided Wilcoxon rank-sum tests. TCRdb stores this immuneACCESS table with in-frame sequences only. Part of the clones is absent; in the studies checked, under half of the shortfall reflects unresolved V genes, and no reason is known for the rest. Clone size and the V and J calls come from that table; the DNA yielded D and trimming. This sample is represented by about 500,000 clones; around 89% of them were singletons. Together, the top ten hold 1.5% to 2% of the sample.

What this sample's treatment or condition label stands for: roughly 19 received Ad26.COV2.S at low or high dose, single or two shots; five or six received placebo; per-sample allocation not given. Repertoires of vaccine and placebo recipients were sequenced from samples taken on day 63 after the first injection. Between 29 July and 7 August 2020, Cohort 1b enrolled some 25 adults aged 18-55 years at one site in Boston, USA. As a vaccine, Ad26.COV2.S was a replication-incompetent adenovirus type 26 vector that expressed a prefusion-stabilized SARS-CoV-2 spike protein derived from the original Wuhan strain.

The chain is made from TRBV7-2 and TRBJ1-4; the D gene identity is not certain. Sample: peripheral blood, taken in a trial of Ad26.COV2.S vaccine versus placebo. This clonotype was sampled from a person between 18 and 65 years old who received the Ad26.COV2.S COVID-19 vaccine or a placebo. DNA sequence: TGTGCCAGCAGCAAACGGCGGGTGGGTGAAAAACTGTTTTTT. The translation is CASSKRRVGEKLFF.